The 9 T cell receptor beta chains in this list originate from one sample, sequenced in a study of T cell responses to AZD1222 COVID-19 vaccine. TCRdb's table, derived via immunoSEQ multiplex PCR, lists solely in-frame clones and lacks some. The sample records about 35,000 clones, over 75% being singletons. The sample was peripheral blood, taken 28 days after the second AZD1222 dose. The receptors derive from an adult who received the AZD1222 COVID-19 vaccine.

The chain has TRBV6-5 and TRBJ2-7; D may match TRBD1 or TRBD2 (5 bases each). The CDR3 consists of 12 residues. V gave up 7 bases and J gave up 0 bases, with 7 bases separating them. Germline CDR1 is MNHEY and CDR2 is SVGAGI. This CDR3 is CASTGGSYEQYF. The CDR3 DNA sequence: TGTGCCAGCACTGGGGGCTCCTACGAGCAGTACTTC.

The rearrangement links TRBV4-2 to TRBJ2-6; D perhaps matches TRBD1 (6 bases). Germline loops: CDR1 LGHNA, CDR2 YNFKEQ. The CDR3 runs to 16 residues. Trimming pared 0 bases from V and 2 bases from J, leaving 8 bases between. In DNA, the CDR3 is TGTGCCAGCAGCCAAGACGCAGGGGCTGGGGCCAACGTCCTGACTTTC. Translation gives CASSQDAGAGANVLTF.

V is TRBV19 and J is TRBJ1-4, with D tentatively TRBD1 (6 bases). The CDR3 covers 15 residues. V lost 3 bases to trimming and J lost 5 bases, with 13 bases between them. CDR1 and CDR2 (germline): LNHDA, SQIVND (reference sequence). This chain's CDR3 is CASSIITGYNEKLFF. The CDR3 DNA follows: TGTGCCAGTAGTATTATAACAGGGTACAATGAAAAACTGTTTTTT.

The genes are TRBV2 and TRBJ2-7, with a weak D call TRBD1 (6 bases). Trimming took 4 bases from V and 7 from J, leaving 14 bases between them. CDR3 size: 13 residues. CDR1 SNHLY and CDR2 FYNNEI come from the germline V gene. This CDR3 reads CASSVRSQGEQYF. As DNA, the CDR3 is TGTGCCAGCAGTGTACGGAGTCAGGGGGAGCAGTACTTC. The full variable domain, completed using reference TRBV2 and TRBJ2-7, is EPEVTQTPSHQVTQMGQEVILRCVPISNHLYFYWYRQILGQKVEFLVSFYNNEISEKSEIFDDQFSVERPDGSNFTLKIRSTKLEDSAMYFCASSVRSQGEQYFGPGTRLTVT.

V usage is TRBV7-9 and J usage is TRBJ1-1, with 9 positions matching TRBD1. CDR3 length equals 14 residues. V gave up 3 bases and J gave up 4 bases; unmatched junction bases: 3. Germline V lookup: CDR1 SEHNR, CDR2 FQNEAQ (reference sequence). This chain's CDR3 is CASSLGTGITEAFF. DNA of the CDR3: TGTGCCAGCAGCTTGGGGACAGGGATCACTGAAGCTTTCTTT. Using reference TRBV7-9 and TRBJ1-1 for the parts outside the CDR3, the full variable domain is DTGVSQNPRHKITKRGQNVTFRCDPISEHNRLYWYRQTLGQGPEFLTYFQNEAQLEKSRLLSDRFSAERPKGSFSTLEIQRTEQGDSAMYLCASSLGTGITEAFFGQGTRLTVV.

The genes are TRBV2 and TRBJ2-3; D possibly corresponds to TRBD2 (6 bases). V lost 6 bases and J lost 4, with 11 bases in between. This CDR3 spans 13 amino acids. Germline CDR1 SNHLY, CDR2 FYNNEI. This chain's CDR3 is CASRWGGADTQYF. DNA of the CDR3: TGTGCCAGCAGGTGGGGAGGAGCAGATACGCAGTATTTT.

In its sample, this clone was seen a few times. This chain links TRBV2 with TRBJ2-2; 9 bases agree with TRBD2. V lost 6 bases, J lost 5 bases, and 7 bases stayed unmatched. The CDR3 totals 15 residues. The germline CDR1 and CDR2 sequences are SNHLY and FYNNEI. The CDR3 DNA is TGTGCCAGCAGGACGATAGCGGGAGAGACCGGGGAGCTGTTTTTT. This gives the protein CASRTIAGETGELFF.

This clone was recorded only once. V is TRBV7-8 and J is TRBJ2-3; TRBD2 matches 7 bases. The CDR3 spans 14 residues. From germline, CDR1 is SGHVS and CDR2 FQNEAQ. The junction had 4 bases not matched to a gene; V was cut back by 5 bases and J by 2 bases. The CDR3 coding sequence is TGTGCCAGCAGCCGGGGGGTCCCCACAGATACGCAGTATTTT. This encodes CASSRGVPTDTQYF.

The J gene is TRBJ1-4, the V gene TRBV30; 11 bases align to TRBD1. Trimming removed 3 bases from V and 6 bases from J; junction bases left unmatched: 9. The CDR3 is 16 residues long. CDR1 is GTSNPN and CDR2 is SVGIG in the germline V gene (reference sequence). The CDR3 region is CAWRGGLGQGDEKLFF. The CDR3 DNA reads TGTGCCTGGAGGGGCGGATTGGGACAGGGGGATGAAAAACTGTTTTTT.